One and the same sample provided the 17 T cell receptor beta chains below, sequenced in a study of T-cell reconstitution after alpha-beta-depleted transplantation in children. Preparation of the TCRbeta library used unique molecular identifiers. TCRdb itself ran the PCR reads through MiXCR, one entry per CDR3 protein. Of approximately 230,000 distinct CDR3 sequences listed, around 25% are singletons. The sample consisted of PBMCs, mostly from graft donor cells, taken 360 days after TCRalphabeta/CD19-depleted stem cell transplant. These receptors originate from a female patient aged 2-15 years who had a stem cell transplant for congenital amegakaryocytic thrombocytopenia, so the T cells may come from the graft donor.

This clonotype was observed a handful of times. V usage is TRBV25-1 and J usage is TRBJ2-6; D may be TRBD1 (5 bases). The CDR3 has 19 amino acids. Germline V lookup: CDR1 MGHDK, CDR2 SYGVNS. V was cut by 1 base and J by 0 bases, with 16 bases left in between. The CDR3 sequence is CASSEFRDGLSSGANVLTF. The CDR3 DNA is TGTGCCAGCAGTGAATTCAGGGATGGGCTCTCCTCTGGGGCCAACGTCCTGACTTTC. The full variable domain, completed using reference TRBV25-1 and TRBJ2-6, is EADIYQTPRYLVIGTGKKITLECSQTMGHDKMYWYQQDPGMELHLIHYSYGVNSTEKGDLSSESTVSRIRTEHFPLTLESARPSHTSQYLCASSEFRDGLSSGANVLTFGAGSRLTVL.

This clonotype appeared many times. This chain links TRBV15 with TRBJ2-7; 8 bases map to TRBD2. The CDR3 length is 16 residues. Trimming removed 3 bases from V and 2 bases from J; junction bases left unmatched: 9. From germline, CDR1 is LNHNV and CDR2 YYDKDF (reference sequence). CDR3 bases: TGTGCCACCAGCAGGGGCGGTACTAGCGGAGCCTACGAGCAGTACTTC. It translates to CATSRGGTSGAYEQYF.

This clonotype was counted a few times. V and J are TRBV7-6 and TRBJ1-1; no clear D. V was trimmed by 6 bases and J by 6 bases, leaving 17 bases between them. The CDR3 runs 14 residues. Germline loops: CDR1 SGHVS, CDR2 FNYEAQ. The CDR3 DNA follows: TGTGCCAGCAGTAATGCGGGGTTCCTCCCTGAAGCTTTCTTT. Translating gives CASSNAGFLPEAFF. The full variable domain, in which reference TRBV7-6 and TRBJ1-1 provide the parts outside the CDR3, is GAGVSQSPRYKVTKRGQDVALRCDPISGHVSLYWYRQALGQGPEFLTYFNYEAQQDKSGLPNDRFSAERPEGSISTLTIQRTEQRDSAMYRCASSNAGFLPEAFFGQGTRLTVV.

The gene calls are TRBV4-2 and TRBJ2-7, with D possibly being TRBD1 or TRBD2 (6 bases each). The CDR3 runs to 15 residues. Trimming removed 2 bases at V and 2 bases at J, with 13 bases between. Germline V lookup: CDR1 LGHNA, CDR2 YNFKEQ. CDR3 DNA: TGTGCCAGCAGCCAAATCGCGGGACAACCCTACGAGCAGTACTTC. Translation gives CASSQIAGQPYEQYF.

V and J are TRBV20-1 and TRBJ2-5; TRBD2 matches at 8 bases. The germline gives CDR1 DFQATT, CDR2 SNEGSKA (reference sequence). This CDR3 is 17 amino acids long. Germline trimming cut 0 bases from V and 2 bases from J; bases unmatched to any gene: 11. The CDR3 spells CSARENVPGLEQETQYF. The CDR3 nucleotides read TGCAGTGCTAGAGAAAACGTCCCGGGACTAGAACAAGAGACCCAGTACTTC.

The rearrangement uses TRBV7-8 and TRBJ2-1; D call uncertain. Per germline, CDR1 SGHVS and CDR2 FQNEAQ. This CDR3 spans 13 amino acids. V was pared by 5 bases and J by 10 bases, with 15 bases between. CDR3 nucleotides: TGTGCCAGCAGCCCCCTACTCTATAGAGAGCAGTTCTTC. It codes for CASSPLLYREQFF.

The table lists this clonotype with many counts. CDR3 protein: CSATGTGYNEQFF. For the CDR3, the DNA is TGCAGTGCTACCGGGACAGGCTACAATGAGCAGTTCTTC. The J gene is TRBJ2-1, the V gene TRBV20-1; 8 bases fit TRBD1. This CDR3 comprises 13 residues. V lost 4 bases, J lost 3 bases, and 2 bases stayed unmatched. Germline values: CDR1 DFQATT, CDR2 SNEGSKA (reference sequence).

This clonotype was observed a handful of times. In DNA form, the CDR3 reads TGTGCCAGCAGTTACTACTATGGCTACACCTTC. Residues: CASSYYYGYTF. V is TRBV28 and J is TRBJ1-2; the D is unclear. The CDR3 has 11 residues. The V gene lost 4 bases and the J gene lost 3 bases, with 3 bases spanning the gap. Germline V gene data show CDR1 as MDHEN and CDR2 as SYDVKM.

This clonotype was counted at least ten times. The chain recombines TRBV4-1 with TRBJ2-7; D perhaps matches TRBD1 (5 bases). This CDR3 contains 17 residues. The germline CDR1 and CDR2 sequences are MGHRA and YSYEKL. Trimming left V 0 bases short and J 6 bases short, with 21 bases between. CDR3 coding DNA: TGCGCCAGCAGCCAAGATCTCAAAGGGGCATTGTTCTCCGAGCAGTACTTC. It specifies CASSQDLKGALFSEQYF.

This clonotype was picked up a small number of times. The chain couples TRBV3-1 to TRBJ2-5; 7 nucleotides match TRBD1. CDR3 length: 15 amino acids. CDR1 is LGHDT, CDR2 YNNKEL, per germline (reference sequence). With V trimmed by 0 bases and J by 4 bases, 5 bases remained unmatched. CDR3 nucleotides: TGTGCCAGCAGCCAAGAGGGTCCAGGGGGAGAGACCCAGTACTTC. Translating it yields CASSQEGPGGETQYF.

V and J are TRBV7-8 and TRBJ1-4, with 10 bases aligning to TRBD1. Germline V gene data show CDR1 as SGHVS and CDR2 as FQNEAQ. V shed 11 bases and J 7 bases; nucleotides not matched to a gene: 7. The CDR3 covers 13 residues. The CDR3 bases are TGTGCCGGAAGCCGGGACAGGGGTGAAAAACTGTTTTTT. Translating it yields CAGSRDRGEKLFF.

The table lists this clonotype with a few counts. The chain combines TRBV12-3 or TRBV12-4 with TRBJ2-1; D is unresolved. The CDR3 extends over 14 amino acids. The V gene lost 5 bases and the J gene lost 3 bases, with 11 bases spanning the gap. The CDR3 coding sequence is TGTGCCAGCAGTCCCGACACAAGCTACAATGAGCAGTTCTTC. Protein sequence: CASSPDTSYNEQFF.

This CDR3 reads CSARPRGLNQETQYF. The CDR3 DNA is TGCAGTGCTAGGCCCAGGGGACTGAACCAAGAGACCCAGTACTTC. This chain links TRBV20-1 with TRBJ2-5, with D possibly called TRBD1 or TRBD2 (6 bases each). The CDR3 is 15 residues long. V gave up 3 bases and J gave up 0 bases, with 14 bases separating them. Germline V CDR1 and CDR2: DFQATT, SNEGSKA (reference sequence).

The chain is built from TRBV20-1 and TRBJ2-7; D is unresolved. Germline loops: CDR1 DFQATT, CDR2 SNEGSKA (reference sequence). CDR3 length: 14 amino acids. The V gene lost 1 base and the J gene lost 3 bases, with 13 bases spanning the gap. CDR3 sequence: CSARGRSSGYEQYF. As DNA, the CDR3 is TGCAGTGCTAGAGGGCGATCATCCGGCTACGAGCAGTACTTC.

The V gene is TRBV12-3 or TRBV12-4, the J gene TRBJ2-1; either TRBD1 or TRBD2 may supply D (6 bases each). The V and J ends lost 4 bases and 14 bases respectively, with 18 bases between them. CDR3 length: 13 amino acids. The CDR3 protein is CASSSPGGRAEFF. The DNA of the CDR3 is TGTGCCAGCAGTTCCCCTGGGGGGCGGGCTGAGTTCTTC.

This chain links TRBV20-1 with TRBJ1-1; no reliable D call. The germline V gene has CDR1 DFQATT and CDR2 SNEGSKA (reference sequence). This CDR3 is built from 15 residues. Trimming took 6 bases from V and 1 from J, leaving 18 bases between them. The CDR3 here is CSASLPGWANTEAFF. The CDR3 DNA follows: TGCAGTGCGAGTTTACCCGGGTGGGCGAACACTGAAGCTTTCTTT.

This clonotype was seen repeatedly, ten times or more. The genes are TRBV4-2 and TRBJ1-2; D not resolved. Germline values: CDR1 LGHNA, CDR2 YNFKEQ. Trimming removed 6 bases at V and 1 base at J, with 9 bases between. The length of the CDR3 is 13 residues. The CDR3 DNA reads as TGTGCCAGCAGTACCGGTTTTAACTATGGCTACACCTTC. It specifies CASSTGFNYGYTF.